This TCR beta chain is drawn from a study of blood T cell repertoires in COVID-19 (dated by TCRdb to between 2020 and 2021). Looking at the study overall: Samples covering the acute and convalescent phases of COVID-19 were provided by collaborators in the United States, Italy and Spain. The prospective study material was composed of cDNA or gDNA derived from T cells, B-cell-depleted T cells, or PBMCs. Deeply sampled blood TCRbeta repertoires from subjects exposed to, actively infected with, or recovered from COVID-19 were included in the dataset. The repertoires were released in a freely available public database intended as a resource for research on the immune response to SARS-CoV-2. The samples were drawn from the first 160 participants of the ongoing ImmuneRACE study and from 950 to 1,500 subjects provided by 6 global collaborators. Nearly every sample came with metadata listing a de-identified subject ID, COVID-19 status, age in years and sex. Where available, HLA class I and class II types were obtained from metadata supplied by the sample provider rather than from assay-based typing. Broader findings and caveats from the paper: The amount of clinical and demographic metadata varied by source and participant and was provided uncurated.

Each collaborating institution followed its own protocols to collect whole blood in K2EDTA tubes. Collaborator samples were shipped for TCRbeta analysis as frozen whole blood, isolated PBMCs, or DNA extracted from either sample type. This clone was observed a few times. Its cognate antigen has yet to be identified. Base qualities were left out, and no much larger clone turns up one base away. TCRbeta CDR3 regions were amplified from genomic DNA by means of the immunoSEQ Assay, a bias-controlled multiplex PCR. Turning to the authors' computational methods: Nucleated cell counts per sample were estimated from amplification of reference gene primers within the assay. To quantify the absolute abundance of each unique TCRbeta CDR3 rearrangement, sequence reads were collapsed and filtered. Productive Simpson clonality was computed per sample as the square root of Simpson's diversity index over productive rearrangements. The table was pulled from immuneACCESS by TCRdb, which kept in-frame rearrangements only. Such tables lose some clones; where checked, under half of the loss comes from unresolved V genes, and the rest has no known cause. V, J and clone size were drawn from that table, and D and trimming were deduced from the DNA. In this sample the table shows roughly 200,000 clones, around 76% of which occur a single time. Jointly, the top ten make up more than 6.5% of the sample.

Via the germline V gene, CDR1 is KGHSH and CDR2 LQKENI. The CDR3 starts with the cysteine, ends with the phenylalanine, and has 14 residues. Only the CDR3 region is kept as DNA, spanning 42 bases read in frame from base 1. At the junction V is shortened by 8 bases and J by 0 bases, with 11 bases in between. The sample comprised peripheral blood. The origin of this receptor is a woman aged 50 to 60 with active or convalescent COVID-19. The sequence joins TRBV18 to TRBJ1-5, and the D gene may be TRBD1, 5 bases matching. The CDR3 protein sequence reads: CASTRQNSNQPQHF. At the DNA level, the sequence is TGTGCCAGCACCAGACAGAATAGCAATCAGCCCCAGCATTTT.